These 23 T cell receptor beta chains came from one sample sequenced in a study of prognosis after radiotherapy for stage I lung cancer. Starting from genomic DNA, TCR beta CDR3 was amplified through two-round multiplex PCR. Primers (each specific to one TRBV or TRBJ gene) were used in first-round PCR. TCRdb re-called the multiplex PCR reads through MiXCR, storing one row per CDR3 protein. The repertoire holds more than 30,000 distinct CDR3 sequences, with about 30% as singletons. This specimen consisted of PBMCs, obtained before or after stereotactic body radiation therapy (not recorded which). Receptor source: a donor over 45 with non-small cell lung cancer.

This rearrangement joins TRBV27 to TRBJ2-2; maybe TRBD2 (6 bases). From germline, CDR1 is MNHEY and CDR2 SMNVEV (reference sequence). This CDR3 comprises 14 residues. Trimming stripped 6 bases from V and 6 bases from J, with 14 bases between. The DNA for the CDR3 is TGTGCCAGCAGCTACGGGGGAGGAGCCGGGGAGCTGTTTTTT. Amino acid sequence: CASSYGGGAGELFF.

This clonotype was found a few times. A much larger clone differs from this one at a single base, so this may be a read error. The V call is TRBV6-2 or TRBV6-3, the J call TRBJ1-1, with D possibly matching TRBD1 (6 bases). The V gene's germline CDR1 is MNHEY and CDR2 SVGEGT. The CDR3 covers 11 residues. V gave up 10 bases and J gave up 11 bases, with 17 bases separating them. The CDR3 region has the DNA TGTGCCACGCGTTGTTCAAGGGGGGCTTTCTTT. Translation gives CATRCSRGAFF.

This clonotype was found many times. This chain connects TRBV11-3 to TRBJ2-1; tentatively, D is TRBD1 (6 bases). This CDR3 is built from 13 residues. Germline values: CDR1 SGHNT, CDR2 YENEEA. With 5 bases removed from V and 6 bases from J, the gap between germline ends came to 11 bases. The DNA for the CDR3 is TGTGCCAGCAGCCCAGGGGAAGCCAATGAGCAGTTCTTC. Its translation: CASSPGEANEQFF.

Concerning this clonotype itself: A far larger clone is only one base removed, so a read error is likely. J is TRBJ1-5 and V is TRBV6-5; 9 bases agree with TRBD1. The CDR3 runs to 18 residues. The J segment lost 0 bases and the V segment lost 0 bases, leaving 6 bases of the junction unmatched. Germline V gives CDR1 MNHEY, CDR2 SVGAGI. The CDR3 DNA reads as TGTGCCAGCAGTTACTCGAACGGACAGGGGACTAGCAATCAGCCCCAGCATTTT. Amino acids: CASSYSNGQGTSNQPQHF.

In its sample, this clonotype was seen many times. V gene TRBV19 combines with J gene TRBJ2-3, with TRBD2 identical over 8 bases. After removal of 10 bases from V and 4 bases from J, the junction contained 10 bases not matched to a gene. CDR1 LNHDA and CDR2 SQIVND come from the germline V gene (reference sequence). The CDR3 is made up of 14 amino acids. CDR3 in amino acids: CATSDLAGADTQYF. CDR3 coding DNA: TGTGCCACATCGGACCTAGCGGGCGCAGATACGCAGTATTTT. Supplemented by reference TRBV19 and TRBJ2-3, the full variable domain reads DGGITQSPKYLFRKEGQNVTLSCEQNLNHDAMYWYRQDPGQGLRLIYYSQIVNDFQKGDIAEGYSVSREKKESFPLTVTSAQKNPTAFYLCATSDLAGADTQYFGPGTRLTVL.

This clonotype was seen just once. One end of the junction fails to match germline, which may point to a read error. The chain recombines TRBV29-1 with TRBJ1-3, with D tentatively TRBD1 (6 bases). The CDR3 sequence is 15 residues long. The germline V gene encodes CDR1 SQVTM and CDR2 ANQGSEA. DNA for the CDR3: TGCATCGTTAACCTGACAGGAGACTCTGGAAACACCATATATTTT. Translated: CIVNLTGDSGNTIYF.

This clonotype was observed many times. The V call is TRBV7-2, the J call TRBJ2-1; D gene uncertain. The CDR3 is made up of 15 amino acids. CDR1 and CDR2 (germline): SGHTA, FQGNSA. V shed 1 base and J shed 14 bases, with 21 bases lying between them. The CDR3 DNA reads as TGTGCCAGCAGCTTAGACGGTAGTTTCCCGCCCGGTAAGTTCTTC. This codes for CASSLDGSFPPGKFF.

As to this clonotype: At one end the junction does not follow the germline gene, possibly because of a read error. This CDR3 reads CASIPEQGIRTGTQYF. In nucleotides, the CDR3 is TGCGCCAGCATCCCAGAACAGGGGATCCGCACAGGTACGCAGTATTTT. The chain joins TRBV5-1 to TRBJ2-3; the match to TRBD1 covers 7 bases. CDR3 length: 16 amino acids. From germline, CDR1 is SGHRS and CDR2 YFSETQ. The complete variable domain, with remaining parts taken from reference TRBV5-1 and TRBJ2-3, reads KAGVTQTPRYLIKTRGQQVTLSCSPISGHRSVSWYQQTPGQGLQFLFEYFSETQRNKGNFPGRFSGRQFSNSRSEMNVSTLELGDSALYLCASIPEQGIRTGTQYFGPGTRLTVL.

At least ten counts were recorded for this clonotype. This chain joins TRBV15 and TRBJ2-1; TRBD1 matches at 9 bases. There are 16 residues in the CDR3. Germline trimming cut 3 bases from V and 2 bases from J; bases unmatched to any gene: 5. Germline V CDR1 and CDR2: LNHNV, YYDKDF (reference sequence). The CDR3 here is CATSSDTGGAYNEQFF. CDR3 DNA: TGTGCCACCAGCAGCGACACAGGGGGCGCCTACAATGAGCAGTTCTTC.

Relative to its sample, this clonotype is large. The V gene is TRBV29-1, the J gene TRBJ2-1; TRBD1 matches at 10 bases. The better agreement between TRBJ2-7 and the DNA end casts doubt on the J call. This CDR3 spans 13 amino acids. The germline gives CDR1 SQVTM, CDR2 ANQGSEA. In nucleotides, the CDR3 is TGCAGCGTAGCCCGGGACAGGGGCGACGAGCAGTACTTC. It encodes CSVARDRGDEQYF.

In its sample, this clonotype was seen many times. This sequence joins TRBV11-1 and TRBJ2-1; unclear D gene. The germline V and J ends were trimmed by 3 bases and 2 bases, with 11 bases remaining between them. CDR3 size: 15 residues. The germline CDR1 and CDR2 sequences are SGHAT and FQDESV (reference sequence). CDR3 sequence reads: CASSFQPGAYNEQFF. In nucleotides, the CDR3 is TGTGCCAGCAGCTTTCAGCCCGGAGCCTACAATGAGCAGTTCTTC.

In its sample, this clonotype was seen many times. V is TRBV2 and J is TRBJ1-6; D perhaps matches TRBD1 (5 bases). This CDR3 has 14 residues. V dropped 0 bases and J dropped 7 bases, with 7 bases sitting between them. Looked up from germline, CDR1 is SNHLY and CDR2 is FYNNEI. The CDR3 loop is CASSEAWGNSPLHF. DNA for the CDR3: TGTGCCAGCAGTGAAGCGTGGGGGAATTCACCCCTCCACTTT.

Concerning this clonotype itself: Relative to the germline gene, one junction end is altered; a read error may explain this. J is TRBJ2-2 and V is TRBV12-3 or TRBV12-4; a possible D gene is TRBD2 (5 bases). CDR3 length: 17 amino acids. CDR3 sequence (DNA): TGTACCAGCAGTCGTAGCGTGAGGATTTCGGGCACCGGGGAGCTGTTTTTT. This translates into CTSSRSVRISGTGELFF.

Worth noting for this clonotype: It may be a read error: a sequence one base away is much more abundant. The chain joins TRBV4-2 to TRBJ1-2; D unclear. The germline gives CDR1 LGHNA, CDR2 YNFKEQ. The CDR3 runs to 14 residues. The CDR3 reads CTSSHINDAYGYTF. For the CDR3, the DNA is TGTACCAGCAGCCATATAAATGACGCATATGGCTACACCTTC.

Comment on this clonotype: Possible read error: a much larger clone is one base away. The chain couples TRBV12-3 or TRBV12-4 to TRBJ2-2, with D perhaps matching TRBD2 (5 bases). This CDR3 comprises 13 residues. The ends were cut back, 7 bases at V and 7 bases at J, with 13 bases in the middle. CDR3 residues: CASTASSVGELFF. In nucleotides, the CDR3 is TGTGCCAGCACGGCTAGCTCGGTCGGGGAGCTGTTTTTT.

This clonotype was counted ten times or more. The rearrangement joins TRBV12-3 or TRBV12-4 to TRBJ2-1, with TRBD2 matching over 8 bases. This CDR3 has 18 amino acids. Germline trimming cut 3 bases from V and 3 bases from J; bases unmatched to any gene: 13. The CDR3 loop is CASSFPGRSGGYYNEQFF. CDR3 coding DNA: TGTGCCAGCAGTTTCCCGGGGCGATCGGGAGGGTACTACAATGAGCAGTTCTTC.

This chain uses TRBV9 with TRBJ2-1; 8 nucleotides align to TRBD2. Germline V gene data show CDR1 as SGDLS and CDR2 as YYNGEE. V lost 4 bases to trimming and J lost 6 bases; unmatched junction nucleotides: 12. The CDR3 totals 16 residues. The CDR3 region is CASSPGGDHRANEQFF. The CDR3 DNA reads as TGTGCCAGCAGCCCGGGGGGGGATCACCGTGCCAATGAGCAGTTCTTC.

This clonotype was seen at least ten times. The chain has TRBV5-1 and TRBJ2-5; perhaps TRBD2 as D (5 bases). Germline CDR1 reads SGHRS; CDR2 reads YFSETQ. This CDR3 is 14 amino acids long. Trimming left V 5 bases short and J 7 bases short, with 18 bases between. DNA of the CDR3: TGCGCCAGCAGTTTCCCGGGCGAGAGCGGGACCCAGTACTTC. This translates into CASSFPGESGTQYF.

In this sample, this clonotype turned up a few times. A far bigger clonotype differs at one base, so this is likely a read error. The chain recombines TRBV6-9 with TRBJ1-2, with no clear D. CDR1 and CDR2 from the germline V gene are MNHGY and SVAAGI. The CDR3 totals 12 residues. V was cut by 4 bases and J by 10 bases, with 13 bases left in between. The CDR3 nucleotides read TGTGCCAGCAGTTCGCACCGCCCGGTCTACACCTTC. Translated: CASSSHRPVYTF.

Worth noting for this clonotype: A read error may explain this, as a much larger clone is one base away. The V gene is TRBV6-2 or TRBV6-3, the J gene TRBJ2-7; the match to TRBD1 covers 8 bases. Unmatched junction bases numbered 15, after V lost 11 bases and J lost 6 bases. This CDR3 region has 14 residues. The germline V gene has CDR1 MNHEY and CDR2 SVGEGT. The CDR3 reads CACTLDRVGIEQYF. For the CDR3, the DNA is TGTGCCTGCACCCTGGACAGGGTAGGAATCGAGCAGTACTTC.

This clonotype was counted ten times or more. The V and J genes are TRBV27 and TRBJ2-5; D possibly uses TRBD1 or TRBD2 (6 bases each). The V end lost 2 bases, the J end lost 5 bases, and 12 bases lay between the germline ends. From germline, CDR1 is MNHEY and CDR2 SMNVEV (reference sequence). The CDR3 is 14 residues long. CDR3: CASSLEGGRETQYF. The DNA for the CDR3 is TGTGCCAGCAGTTTAGAGGGGGGACGGGAGACCCAGTACTTC.

The chain is built from TRBV5-5 and TRBJ2-1; TRBD2 is a possible D gene (6 bases). Germline V gene sequence: CDR1 SGHKS, CDR2 YYEKEE (reference sequence). Trimming cost V 2 bases and J 7 bases, with 19 bases left between them. This CDR3 has 16 residues. CDR3 sequence reads: CASSFGTFLVVNEQFF. The CDR3 DNA reads TGTGCCAGCAGCTTCGGGACTTTCCTAGTCGTAAATGAGCAGTTCTTC.

Remarks on this clonotype: It may be a read error: a sequence one base away is much more abundant. The chain carries TRBV29-1 and TRBJ1-1; D remains ambiguous. Trimming shortened V by 8 bases and J by 1 base, and 14 bases separated the two germline ends. CDR1 is SQVTM, CDR2 ANQGSEA, per germline. This CDR3 region has 13 residues. CDR3 loop: CSSACRRNTEAFF. Here the CDR3 DNA reads TGCAGCTCCGCGTGCAGACGGAACACTGAAGCTTTCTTT.